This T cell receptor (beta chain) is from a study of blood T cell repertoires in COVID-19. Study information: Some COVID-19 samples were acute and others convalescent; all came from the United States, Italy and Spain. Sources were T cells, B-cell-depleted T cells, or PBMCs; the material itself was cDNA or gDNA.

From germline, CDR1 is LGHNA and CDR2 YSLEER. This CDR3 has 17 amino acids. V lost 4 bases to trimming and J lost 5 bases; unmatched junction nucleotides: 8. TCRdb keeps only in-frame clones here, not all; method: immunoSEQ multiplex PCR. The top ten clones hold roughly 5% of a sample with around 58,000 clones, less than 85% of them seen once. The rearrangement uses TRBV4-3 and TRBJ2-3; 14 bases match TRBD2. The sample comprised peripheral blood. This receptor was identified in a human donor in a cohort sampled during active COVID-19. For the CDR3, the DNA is TGCGCCAGCAGCCGCGGACGACTAGCGGGGGGGCAAGATACGCAGTATTTT. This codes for CASSRGRLAGGQDTQYF.